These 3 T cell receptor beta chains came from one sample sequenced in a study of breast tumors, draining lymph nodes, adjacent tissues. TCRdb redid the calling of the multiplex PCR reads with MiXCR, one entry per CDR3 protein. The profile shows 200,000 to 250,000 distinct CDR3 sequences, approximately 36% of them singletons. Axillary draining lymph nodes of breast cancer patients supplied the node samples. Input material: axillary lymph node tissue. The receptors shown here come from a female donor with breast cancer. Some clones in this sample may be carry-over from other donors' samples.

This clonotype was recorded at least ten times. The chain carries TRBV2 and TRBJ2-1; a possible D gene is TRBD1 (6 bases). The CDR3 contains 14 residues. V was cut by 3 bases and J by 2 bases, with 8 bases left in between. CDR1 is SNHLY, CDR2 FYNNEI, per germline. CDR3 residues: CASSDTGTYNEQFF. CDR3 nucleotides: TGTGCCAGCAGTGATACAGGGACCTACAATGAGCAGTTCTTC. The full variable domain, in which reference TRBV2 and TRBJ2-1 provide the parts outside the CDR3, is EPEVTQTPSHQVTQMGQEVILRCVPISNHLYFYWYRQILGQKVEFLVSFYNNEISEKSEIFDDQFSVERPDGSNFTLKIRSTKLEDSAMYFCASSDTGTYNEQFFGPGTRLTVL.

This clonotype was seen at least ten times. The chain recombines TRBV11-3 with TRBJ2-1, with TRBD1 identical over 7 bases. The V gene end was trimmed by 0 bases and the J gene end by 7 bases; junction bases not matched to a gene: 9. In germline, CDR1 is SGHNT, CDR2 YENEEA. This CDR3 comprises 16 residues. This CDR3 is CASSLDVETGKNEQFF. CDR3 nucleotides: TGTGCCAGCAGCTTAGATGTCGAGACAGGGAAGAATGAGCAGTTCTTC.

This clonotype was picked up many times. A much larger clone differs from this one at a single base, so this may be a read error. The CDR3: CASSQRGSSPLHF. In nucleotides, the CDR3 is TGTGCCAGCAGTCAACGGGGGAGTTCACCCCTCCACTTT. The chain recombines TRBV6-6 with TRBJ1-6; D is perhaps TRBD1 (5 bases). The germline CDR1 and CDR2 sequences are MNHNY and SVGAGI (reference sequence). This CDR3 comprises 13 residues. V was pared by 5 bases and J by 9 bases, with 11 bases between.